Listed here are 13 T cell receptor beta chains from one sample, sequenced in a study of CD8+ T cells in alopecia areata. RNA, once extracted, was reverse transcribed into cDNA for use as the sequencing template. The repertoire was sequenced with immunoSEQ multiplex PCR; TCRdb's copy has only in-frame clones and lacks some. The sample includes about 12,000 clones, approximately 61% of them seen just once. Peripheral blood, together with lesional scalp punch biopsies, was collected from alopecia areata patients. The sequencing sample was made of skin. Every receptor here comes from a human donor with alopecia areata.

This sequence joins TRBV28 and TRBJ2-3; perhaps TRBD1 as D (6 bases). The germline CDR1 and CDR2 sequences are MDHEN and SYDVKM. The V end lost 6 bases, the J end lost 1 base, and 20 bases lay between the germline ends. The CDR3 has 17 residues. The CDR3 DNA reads TGTGCCAGCAGGGACGCCGGAACAGGGTATGGCACAGATACGCAGTATTTT. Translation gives CASRDAGTGYGTDTQYF.

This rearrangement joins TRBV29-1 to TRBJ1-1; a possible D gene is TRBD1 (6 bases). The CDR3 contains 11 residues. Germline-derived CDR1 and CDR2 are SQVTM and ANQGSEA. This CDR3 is CRGQTNTEAFF. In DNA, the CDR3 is TGCAGAGGACAGACGAACACTGAAGCTTTCTTT.

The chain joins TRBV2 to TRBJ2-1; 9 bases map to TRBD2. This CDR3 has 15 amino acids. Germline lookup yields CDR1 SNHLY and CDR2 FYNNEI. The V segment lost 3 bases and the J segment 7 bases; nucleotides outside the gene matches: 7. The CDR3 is CASSDAGGPSNEQFF. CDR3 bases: TGTGCCAGCAGTGACGCGGGAGGGCCCTCGAATGAGCAGTTCTTC.

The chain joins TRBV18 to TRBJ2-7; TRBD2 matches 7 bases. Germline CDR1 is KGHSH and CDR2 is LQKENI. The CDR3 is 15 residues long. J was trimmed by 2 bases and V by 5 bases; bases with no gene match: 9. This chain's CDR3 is CASSTNGGSTYEQYF. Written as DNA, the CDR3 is TGTGCCAGCTCAACAAACGGGGGGTCCACCTACGAGCAGTACTTC.

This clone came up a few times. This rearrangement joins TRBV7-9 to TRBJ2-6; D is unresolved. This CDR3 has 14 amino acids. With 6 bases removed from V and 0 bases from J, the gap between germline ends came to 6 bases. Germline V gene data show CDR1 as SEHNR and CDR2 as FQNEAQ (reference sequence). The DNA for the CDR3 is TGTGCCAGCAGAAGGAGCTCTGGGGCCAACGTCCTGACTTTC. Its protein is CASRRSSGANVLTF. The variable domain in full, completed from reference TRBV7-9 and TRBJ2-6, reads DTGVSQNPRHKITKRGQNVTFRCDPISEHNRLYWYRQTLGQGPEFLTYFQNEAQLEKSRLLSDRFSAERPKGSFSTLEIQRTEQGDSAMYLCASRRSSGANVLTFGAGSRLTVL.

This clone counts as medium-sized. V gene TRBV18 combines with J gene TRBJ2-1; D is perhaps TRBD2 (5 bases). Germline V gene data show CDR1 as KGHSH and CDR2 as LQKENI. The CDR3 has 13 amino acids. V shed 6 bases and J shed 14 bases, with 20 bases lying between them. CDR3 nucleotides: TGTGCCAGCTCTCCAAGACCGGGAACCCTTAAGTTCTTC. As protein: CASSPRPGTLKFF. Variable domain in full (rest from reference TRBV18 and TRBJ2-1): NAGVMQNPRHLVRRRGQEARLRCSPMKGHSHVYWYRQLPEEGLKFMVYLQKENIIDESGMPKERFSAEFPKEGPSILRIQQVVRGDSAAYFCASSPRPGTLKFFGPGTRLTVL.

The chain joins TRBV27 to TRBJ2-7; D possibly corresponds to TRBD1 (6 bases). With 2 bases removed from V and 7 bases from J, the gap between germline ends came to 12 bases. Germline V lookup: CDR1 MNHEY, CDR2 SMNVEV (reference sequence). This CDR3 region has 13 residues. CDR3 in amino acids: CASSLPDSLEQYF. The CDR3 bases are TGTGCCAGCAGTTTACCGGACAGTTTGGAGCAGTACTTC.

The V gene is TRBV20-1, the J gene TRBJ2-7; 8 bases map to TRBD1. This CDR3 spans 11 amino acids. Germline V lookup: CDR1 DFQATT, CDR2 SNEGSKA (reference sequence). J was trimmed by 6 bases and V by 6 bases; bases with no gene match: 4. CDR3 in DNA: TGCAGTGCCATTGACAGGGGCGAGCAGTACTTC. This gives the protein CSAIDRGEQYF.

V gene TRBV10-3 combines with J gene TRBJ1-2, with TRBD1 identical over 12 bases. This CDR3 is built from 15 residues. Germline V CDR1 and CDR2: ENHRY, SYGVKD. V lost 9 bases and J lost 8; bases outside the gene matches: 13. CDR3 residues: CAISGTGGVGVGYTF. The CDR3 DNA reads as TGTGCCATTTCCGGGACAGGGGGCGTGGGTGTCGGCTACACCTTC.

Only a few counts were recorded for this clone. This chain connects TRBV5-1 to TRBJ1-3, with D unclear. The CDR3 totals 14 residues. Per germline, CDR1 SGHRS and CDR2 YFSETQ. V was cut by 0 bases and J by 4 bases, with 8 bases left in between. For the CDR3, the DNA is TGCGCCAGCAGCTTGGAAGGGCCGGGAAACACCATATATTTT. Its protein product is CASSLEGPGNTIYF.

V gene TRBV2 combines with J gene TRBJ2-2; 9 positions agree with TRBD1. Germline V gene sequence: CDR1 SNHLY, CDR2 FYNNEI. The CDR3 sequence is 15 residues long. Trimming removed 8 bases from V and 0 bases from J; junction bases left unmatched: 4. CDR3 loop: CASRTGGSNTGELFF. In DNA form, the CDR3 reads TGTGCCAGCCGAACAGGGGGCTCGAACACCGGGGAGCTGTTTTTT. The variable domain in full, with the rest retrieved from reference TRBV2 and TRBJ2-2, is EPEVTQTPSHQVTQMGQEVILRCVPISNHLYFYWYRQILGQKVEFLVSFYNNEISEKSEIFDDQFSVERPDGSNFTLKIRSTKLEDSAMYFCASRTGGSNTGELFFGEGSRLTVL.

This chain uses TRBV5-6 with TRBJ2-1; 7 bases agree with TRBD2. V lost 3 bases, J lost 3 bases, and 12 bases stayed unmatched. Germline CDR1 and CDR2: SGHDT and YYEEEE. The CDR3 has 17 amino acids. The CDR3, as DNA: TGTGCCAGCAGCTCCCCTACCCGGGGCGGGAGCTACAATGAGCAGTTCTTC. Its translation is CASSSPTRGGSYNEQFF.

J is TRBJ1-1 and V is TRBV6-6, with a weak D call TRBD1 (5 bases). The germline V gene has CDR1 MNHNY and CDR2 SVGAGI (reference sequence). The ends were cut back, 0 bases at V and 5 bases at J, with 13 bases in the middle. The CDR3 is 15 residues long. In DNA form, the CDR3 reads TGTGCCAGCAGTTACTCGGCAGGGTCTTCAACTGAAGCTTTCTTT. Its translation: CASSYSAGSSTEAFF.